This T cell receptor (beta chain) was obtained from a study of blood T cell repertoires in COVID-19. Study-level information: Acute and convalescent COVID-19 samples came from the United States, Italy and Spain. The cDNA or gDNA used as material had been derived from T cells, B-cell-depleted T cells, or PBMCs.

Authors' analysis steps: Amplification with reference gene primers provided the estimates of nucleated cell counts. Data came from immunoSEQ multiplex PCR; TCRdb stores just in-frame clones and leaves some out. That table supplies the V and J calls and clone size; D and trimming were determined from the DNA. The table records about 230,000 clones, roughly 87% of them present only once. The CDR3 has 13 amino acids. With 0 bases removed from V and 1 base from J, the gap between germline ends came to 4 bases. Germline-derived CDR1 and CDR2 are SGHDT and YYEEEE. The chain links TRBV5-6 to TRBJ1-1, with D hard to call. The sequence came from a woman younger than 35 who had recovered from COVID-19. The sequenced sample consisted of peripheral blood. The CDR3 here is CASSLGGNTEAFF. CDR3 sequence (DNA): TGTGCCAGCAGCTTGGGAGGGAACACTGAAGCTTTCTTT.